These 29 T cell receptor beta chains were all obtained from the same sample, sequenced in a study of identifying expanded T cells in peripheral blood. Libraries were prepared by immunoSEQ multiplex PCR; TCRdb keeps only in-frame clonotypes and omits some of them. The sample includes some 54,000 clones, about 80% of them seen just once. The specimen sequenced was blood. The receptors were sampled from a person between 18 and 75 years old in good health.

This clone was observed a handful of times. The chain joins TRBV4-3 to TRBJ2-1; 9 bases fit TRBD2. The CDR3 runs to 16 residues. Germline-derived CDR1 and CDR2 are LGHNA and YSLEER. J lost 0 bases, V lost 0 bases, and 0 bases had no gene match. Here the CDR3 DNA reads TGCGCCAGCAGCCAAGAAGCGGGAGGCTCCTACAATGAGCAGTTCTTC. Encoded protein: CASSQEAGGSYNEQFF.

This rearrangement joins TRBV5-6 to TRBJ2-5, with a possible D match to TRBD1 (6 bases). The CDR3 totals 17 residues. Trimming left V 4 bases short and J 6 bases short, with 25 bases between. Germline CDR1 is SGHDT and CDR2 is YYEEEE. CDR3 in amino acids: CASSGGPGGRGAQTQYF. CDR3 sequence (DNA): TGTGCCAGCAGCGGGGGCCCCGGCGGAAGAGGCGCCCAGACCCAGTACTTC.

This clone showed up just a few times. This rearrangement joins TRBV29-1 to TRBJ2-3; D call uncertain. CDR3 size: 16 residues. V lost 1 base to trimming and J lost 1 base, with 15 bases between them. Germline CDR1 and CDR2: SQVTM and ANQGSEA. CDR3 residues: CSVEGGQPWGTDTQYF. The CDR3 nucleotides are TGCAGCGTTGAAGGAGGCCAGCCATGGGGCACAGATACGCAGTATTTT.

This clone was detected only once. A read error may account for a junction end that differs from germline. The V and J genes are TRBV27 and TRBJ2-1, with D perhaps matching TRBD2 (5 bases). The germline V gene has CDR1 MNHEY and CDR2 SMNVEV (reference sequence). The CDR3 sequence is 15 residues long. The CDR3 here is CASSLRRPSYNGQFF. CDR3 nucleotide sequence: TGTGCCAGCAGTCTCCGGAGGCCCTCCTACAATGGGCAGTTCTTC.

The CDR3 bases are TGTGCCAGCAGTGCGAGTTACGAGCAGTACGTC. Residues: CASSASYEQYV. The rearrangement links TRBV6-7 to TRBJ2-7, with D unresolved. TRBV6-7 carries the ORF label, with uncertain function. There are 11 residues in the CDR3. V dropped 5 bases and J dropped 4 bases, with 6 bases sitting between them.

The chain couples TRBV19 to TRBJ1-2; D is ambiguous. Germline-derived CDR1 and CDR2 are LNHDA and SQIVND (reference sequence). CDR3 length equals 15 residues. Trimming left V 6 bases short and J 4 bases short, with 18 bases between. The CDR3 bases are TGTGCCAGTAGAATTGGACGGGAACCTTCCTATGGCTACACCTTC. Translating gives CASRIGREPSYGYTF. Full variable domain (outside the CDR3, taken from reference TRBV19 and TRBJ1-2): DGGITQSPKYLFRKEGQNVTLSCEQNLNHDAMYWYRQDPGQGLRLIYYSQIVNDFQKGDIAEGYSVSREKKESFPLTVTSAQKNPTAFYLCASRIGREPSYGYTFGSGTRLTVV.

The chain carries TRBV5-1 and TRBJ1-2; the match to TRBD1 covers 7 bases. Germline lookup yields CDR1 SGHRS and CDR2 YFSETQ. The CDR3 has 13 residues. The V segment lost 0 bases and the J segment 8 bases; nucleotides outside the gene matches: 4. CDR3 in DNA: TGCGCCAGCAGCTTGGAGGGGGCGCAGGGCTACACCTTC. It is translated as CASSLEGAQGYTF.

The genes are TRBV15 and TRBJ2-5, with D possibly being TRBD2 (7 bases). Trimming removed 0 bases from V and 4 bases from J, with 12 bases in between. The germline V gene has CDR1 LNHNV and CDR2 YYDKDF (reference sequence). CDR3 size: 15 residues. The CDR3 nucleotides read TGTGCCACCAGCAGAGATCTGAGGGGGGGAGAGACCCAGTACTTC. This translates into CATSRDLRGGETQYF.

This clone appeared a single time. This chain links TRBV6-6 with TRBJ2-2; 11 bases align to TRBD2. The CDR3 is 16 residues long. Germline V CDR1 and CDR2: MNHNY, SVGAGI (reference sequence). The junction had 8 bases not matched to a gene; V was cut back by 6 bases and J by 5 bases. The chain's CDR3 is CASSPATSGVTGELFF. The CDR3 region has the DNA TGTGCCAGCAGCCCCGCGACTAGCGGGGTTACCGGGGAGCTGTTTTTT.

This sequence joins TRBV5-4 and TRBJ2-1, with D tentatively TRBD2 (6 bases). Deletions cut 3 bases from V and 10 bases from J, with 8 bases between. The CDR3 is 11 amino acids. CDR1 is SGHNT, CDR2 YYREEE, per germline (reference sequence). CDR3 DNA: TGTGCCAGCAGCTGGGGGGTAGAGCAGTTCTTC. It encodes CASSWGVEQFF. The full variable domain, completed using reference TRBV5-4 and TRBJ2-1, is ETGVTQSPTHLIKTRGQQVTLRCSSQSGHNTVSWYQQALGQGPQFIFQYYREEENGRGNFPPRFSGLQFPNYSSELNVNALELDDSALYLCASSWGVEQFFGPGTRLTVL.

The genes are TRBV5-6 and TRBJ2-2; TRBD2 is a possible D gene (6 bases). Germline CDR1 and CDR2: SGHDT and YYEEEE. The CDR3 has 16 residues. V shed 1 base and J shed 5 bases, with 15 bases lying between them. The CDR3 spells CASSLRGGRVTGELFF. In DNA form, the CDR3 reads TGTGCCAGCAGCTTGAGGGGAGGTCGTGTTACCGGGGAGCTGTTTTTT.

CDR3 sequence: CASRGTPGGHQPTEAFF. In DNA, the CDR3 is TGTGCCAGTCGGGGGACGCCCGGGGGTCATCAACCTACTGAAGCTTTCTTT. The chain is built from TRBV9 and TRBJ1-1, with D tentatively TRBD1 (5 bases). Trimming took 8 bases from V and 5 from J, leaving 28 bases between them. The CDR3 spans 17 residues. Germline V CDR1 and CDR2: SGDLS, YYNGEE. The full variable domain, with the rest looked up from reference TRBV9 and TRBJ1-1, is DSGVTQTPKHLITATGQRVTLRCSPRSGDLSVYWYQQSLDQGLQFLIQYYNGEERAKGNILERFSAQQFPDLHSELNLSSLELGDSALYFCASRGTPGGHQPTEAFFGQGTRLTVV.

The gene calls are TRBV14 and TRBJ2-3, with 9 bases fitting TRBD1. Per the germline V gene, CDR1 is SGHDN and CDR2 is FVKESK. CDR3 size: 19 residues. V gave up 5 bases and J gave up 8 bases; unmatched junction bases: 23. The CDR3 here is CASSFPRDRANPTEVTQYF. The CDR3 coding sequence is TGTGCCAGCAGCTTTCCCCGGGACAGGGCCAACCCCACAGAGGTTACGCAGTATTTT.

This chain connects TRBV6-5 to TRBJ2-5; 9 bases fit TRBD1. The CDR3 loop spans 15 amino acids. Germline CDR1 and CDR2: MNHEY and SVGAGI. V lost 2 bases, J lost 2 bases, and 3 bases stayed unmatched. The CDR3 DNA is TGTGCCAGCAGTTACGGGACAGGGCCTCAAGAGACCCAGTACTTC. The encoded protein is CASSYGTGPQETQYF.

This clone occurred once. The chain uses TRBV6-6 and TRBJ2-6; no clear D gene. This CDR3 is 16 amino acids long. Looked up from germline, CDR1 is MNHNY and CDR2 is SVGAGI (reference sequence). Between the trimmed V and J ends, which lost 0 bases and 1 base, there was a span of 7 bases. As DNA, the CDR3 is TGTGCCAGCAGTTACTCGACTCGTTCTGGGGCCAACGTCCTGACTTTC. It translates to CASSYSTRSGANVLTF.

The chain uses TRBV5-1 and TRBJ1-6; weak D call: TRBD1 (5 bases). Germline CDR1 SGHRS, CDR2 YFSETQ. V lost 1 base, J lost 11 bases, and 10 bases lay in between. CDR3 length: 13 residues. The CDR3 DNA is TGCGCCAGCAGCTTGACAGGAAGGACACCCCTCCACTTT. Translated: CASSLTGRTPLHF. The full variable domain, completed using reference TRBV5-1 and TRBJ1-6, is KAGVTQTPRYLIKTRGQQVTLSCSPISGHRSVSWYQQTPGQGLQFLFEYFSETQRNKGNFPGRFSGRQFSNSRSEMNVSTLELGDSALYLCASSLTGRTPLHFGNGTRLTVT.

Details on this clone: At the DNA level, this CDR3 is encoded by other sequences in the same sample as well. The chain joins TRBV9 to TRBJ2-5; D may be TRBD1 (6 bases). The CDR3 length is 15 residues. Deletions cut 0 bases from V and 1 base from J, with 10 bases between. Per germline, CDR1 SGDLS and CDR2 YYNGEE. CDR3 coding DNA: TGTGCCAGCAGCGTAGGTCAGGGGATCCAAGAGACCCAGTACTTC. Amino acids: CASSVGQGIQETQYF.

The chain combines TRBV27 with TRBJ1-2, with 11 bases identical to TRBD1. CDR3 length equals 15 residues. The V and J ends lost 2 bases and 3 bases, in that order; junction bases with no gene match: 2. Germline CDR1 and CDR2: MNHEY and SMNVEV (reference sequence). CDR3 protein: CASSLTGQGDYGYTF. In DNA, the CDR3 is TGTGCCAGCAGTTTAACGGGACAGGGGGACTATGGCTACACCTTC.

The V gene is TRBV23-1, the J gene TRBJ2-1; no reliable D call. TRBV23-1 has ORF status, its function being uncertain. V lost 10 bases, J lost 9 bases, and 34 bases lay in between. The CDR3 is 18 residues long. The CDR3 bases are TGCGCCATCGCCCCGGGTAGTTCTTGTGTTGGTTGTTACGGTGAGCAGTTCTTC. This gives the protein CAIAPGSSCVGCYGEQFF.

Regarding this clone: One end of the junction is discordant with germline, which a read error may explain. The chain joins TRBV7-6 to TRBJ2-7; D uncertain. The CDR3 totals 19 residues. In germline, CDR1 is SGHVS, CDR2 FNYEAQ. CDR3 loop: CASSLGSAGETLSSYGQYF. In DNA, the CDR3 is TGTGCCAGCAGCTTAGGTTCAGCAGGCGAAACATTATCTTCCTACGGGCAGTACTTC.

A few counts support this clone. The chain employs TRBV21-1 and TRBJ2-7; the table gives TRBD2 as D, unverified against the DNA. TRBV21-1 is flagged as a pseudogene. CDR3 size: 14 residues. As DNA, the CDR3 is TGTGCCAGCAGCTCAACGACTAGCGGGGGCGAGCAGTACGTC. Translating it yields CASSSTTSGGEQYV.

The chain links TRBV6-5 to TRBJ1-3, with TRBD1 matching 7 bases. Losses at the gene ends were 8 bases for V and 4 bases for J; bases not matched to a gene: 8. Germline CDR1 and CDR2: MNHEY and SVGAGI. The CDR3 has 14 amino acids. The CDR3 DNA follows: TGTGCCAGCGGAAGACAGGGTACAGGAAACACCATATATTTT. This codes for CASGRQGTGNTIYF.

The genes are TRBV4-3 and TRBJ2-1; perhaps TRBD1 as D (6 bases). Trimming took off 1 base at V and 12 bases at J, with 16 bases between the two ends. CDR1 is LGHNA, CDR2 YSLEER, per germline. The length of the CDR3 is 14 residues. Here the CDR3 reads CASSQVGTPMRQFF. For the CDR3, the DNA is TGCGCCAGCAGCCAAGTTGGGACACCCATGCGGCAGTTCTTC.

The sample holds one count of this clone. This rearrangement joins TRBV4-1 to TRBJ1-1; D is possibly TRBD1 (6 bases). The V end lost 1 base, the J end lost 0 bases, and 12 bases lay between the germline ends. Germline-derived CDR1 and CDR2 are MGHRA and YSYEKL. The CDR3 covers 16 residues. The CDR3 loop is CASSQGQGPMNTEAFF. The CDR3, as DNA: TGCGCCAGCAGCCAAGGCCAGGGGCCGATGAACACTGAAGCTTTCTTT.

The chain joins TRBV5-5 to TRBJ2-3; 9 nucleotides align to TRBD1. From germline, CDR1 is SGHKS and CDR2 YYEKEE (reference sequence). The V and J ends lost 4 bases and 6 bases, in that order; junction bases with no gene match: 9. CDR3 length: 15 residues. The CDR3 here is CASSRPTGGLDTQYF. The DNA for the CDR3 is TGTGCCAGCAGCCGCCCGACAGGGGGGTTGGATACGCAGTATTTT.

This sequence joins TRBV7-9 and TRBJ1-2; D is uncertain. Germline CDR1 reads SEHNR; CDR2 reads FQNEAQ (reference sequence). Trimming removed 3 bases at V and 1 base at J, with 12 bases between. CDR3 length equals 15 residues. This CDR3 reads CASSFPGRINYGYTF. The CDR3 region has the DNA TGTGCCAGCAGCTTCCCGGGCAGAATTAACTATGGCTACACCTTC.

V is TRBV7-8 and J is TRBJ1-4; D gene ambiguous. With 1 base removed from V and 0 bases from J, the gap between germline ends came to 3 bases. CDR1 SGHVS and CDR2 FQNEAQ come from the germline V gene. The CDR3 length is 14 residues. The CDR3 DNA reads as TGTGCCAGCAGCTTAGGTGCAACTAATGAAAAACTGTTTTTT. This translates into CASSLGATNEKLFF.

The genes are TRBV6-1 and TRBJ2-3; the D gene is possibly TRBD2 (7 bases). This CDR3 is built from 13 residues. The germline gives CDR1 MNHNS, CDR2 SASEGT. V lost 6 bases and J lost 1, with 8 bases in between. CDR3: CASRGGGTDTQYF. CDR3 coding DNA: TGTGCCAGCAGAGGGGGGGGCACAGATACGCAGTATTTT.

With regard to this clone: Other DNA sequences in the sample encode the same CDR3. The V and J genes are TRBV7-9 and TRBJ1-1; D not certain. This CDR3 is built from 14 residues. The V gene lost 2 bases and the J gene lost 4 bases, with 11 bases spanning the gap. Germline V gene sequence: CDR1 SEHNR, CDR2 FQNEAQ (reference sequence). CDR3 bases: TGTGCCAGCAGCTTACTGAGGCAGGCCACTGAAGCTTTCTTT. This gives the protein CASSLLRQATEAFF.